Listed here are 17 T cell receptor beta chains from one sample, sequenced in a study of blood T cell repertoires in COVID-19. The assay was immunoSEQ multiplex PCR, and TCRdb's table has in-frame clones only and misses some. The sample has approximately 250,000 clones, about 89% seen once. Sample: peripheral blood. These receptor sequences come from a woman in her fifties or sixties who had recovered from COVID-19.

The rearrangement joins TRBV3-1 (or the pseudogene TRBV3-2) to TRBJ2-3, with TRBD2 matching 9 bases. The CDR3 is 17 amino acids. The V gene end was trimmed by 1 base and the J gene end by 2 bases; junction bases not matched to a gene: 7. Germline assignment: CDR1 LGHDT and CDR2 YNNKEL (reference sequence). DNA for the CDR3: TGTGCCAGCAGCCAAGGGTCTAGCGGGGAGAACACAGATACGCAGTATTTT. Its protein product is CASSQGSSGENTDTQYF.

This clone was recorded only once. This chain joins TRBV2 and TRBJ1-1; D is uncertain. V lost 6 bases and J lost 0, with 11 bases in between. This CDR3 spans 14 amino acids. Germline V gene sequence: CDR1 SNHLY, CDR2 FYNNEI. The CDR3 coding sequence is TGTGCCAGCAGGGGCGGGAAGTTGAACACTGAAGCTTTCTTT. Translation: CASRGGKLNTEAFF.

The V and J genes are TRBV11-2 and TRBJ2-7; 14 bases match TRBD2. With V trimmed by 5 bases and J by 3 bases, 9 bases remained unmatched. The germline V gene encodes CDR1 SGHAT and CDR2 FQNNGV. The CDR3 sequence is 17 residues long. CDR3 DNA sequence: TGTGCCAGCAGCGCCACGGGACTAGCGGGGGAGCGCTACGAGCAGTACTTC. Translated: CASSATGLAGERYEQYF.

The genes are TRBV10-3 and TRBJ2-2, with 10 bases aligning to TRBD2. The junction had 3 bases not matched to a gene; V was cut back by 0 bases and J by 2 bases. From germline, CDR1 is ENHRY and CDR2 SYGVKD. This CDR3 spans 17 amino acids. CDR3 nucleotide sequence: TGTGCCATCAGTGAGTCGAGCGGGGGGGCCAACACCGGGGAGCTGTTTTTT. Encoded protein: CAISESSGGANTGELFF.

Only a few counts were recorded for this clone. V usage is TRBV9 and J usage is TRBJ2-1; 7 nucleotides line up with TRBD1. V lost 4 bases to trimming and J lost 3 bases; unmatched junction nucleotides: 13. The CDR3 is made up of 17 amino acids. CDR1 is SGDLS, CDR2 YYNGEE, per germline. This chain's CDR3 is CASSRKPTRDSYNEQFF. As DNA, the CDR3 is TGTGCCAGCAGCCGTAAACCAACCCGGGACAGCTACAATGAGCAGTTCTTC.

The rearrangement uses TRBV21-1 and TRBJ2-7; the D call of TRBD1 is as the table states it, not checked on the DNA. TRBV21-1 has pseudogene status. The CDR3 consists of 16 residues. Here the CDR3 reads CASSKSPGQSSYEQYF. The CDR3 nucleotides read TGTGCCAGCAGCAAATCCCCGGGACAGAGCTCCTACGAGCAGTACTTC.

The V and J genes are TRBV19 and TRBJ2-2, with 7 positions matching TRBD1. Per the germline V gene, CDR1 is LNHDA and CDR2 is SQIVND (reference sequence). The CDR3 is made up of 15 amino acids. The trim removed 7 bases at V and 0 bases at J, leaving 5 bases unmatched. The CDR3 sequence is CASKTTGTNTGELFF. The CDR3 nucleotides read TGTGCCAGTAAAACGACAGGGACGAACACCGGGGAGCTGTTTTTT.

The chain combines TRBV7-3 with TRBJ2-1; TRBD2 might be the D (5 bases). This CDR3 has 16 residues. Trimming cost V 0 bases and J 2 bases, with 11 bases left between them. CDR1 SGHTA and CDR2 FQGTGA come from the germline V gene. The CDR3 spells CASSLTVGEPYNEQFF. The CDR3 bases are TGTGCCAGCAGCTTAACGGTCGGGGAACCCTACAATGAGCAGTTCTTC.

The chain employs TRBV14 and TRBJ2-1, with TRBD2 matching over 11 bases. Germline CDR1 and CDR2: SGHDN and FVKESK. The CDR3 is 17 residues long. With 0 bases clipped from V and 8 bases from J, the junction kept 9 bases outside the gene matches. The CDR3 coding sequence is TGTGCCAGCAGCCAAGATAGCGGGGGGGCCGTTACGGATGAGCAGTTCTTC. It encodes CASSQDSGGAVTDEQFF.

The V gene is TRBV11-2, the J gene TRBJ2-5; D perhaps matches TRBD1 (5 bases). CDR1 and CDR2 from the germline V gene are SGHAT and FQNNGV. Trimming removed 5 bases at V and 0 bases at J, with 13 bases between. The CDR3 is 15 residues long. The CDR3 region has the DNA TGTGCCAGCAGCCCCCGACAGCTAGACCAAGAGACCCAGTACTTC. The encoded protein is CASSPRQLDQETQYF.

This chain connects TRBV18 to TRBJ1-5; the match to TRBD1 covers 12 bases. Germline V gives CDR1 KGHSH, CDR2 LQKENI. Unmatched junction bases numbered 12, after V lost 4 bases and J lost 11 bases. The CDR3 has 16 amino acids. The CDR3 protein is CASSLQGQGAGRTQHF. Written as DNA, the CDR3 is TGTGCCAGCTCACTACAGGGACAGGGGGCCGGGCGAACCCAGCATTTT.

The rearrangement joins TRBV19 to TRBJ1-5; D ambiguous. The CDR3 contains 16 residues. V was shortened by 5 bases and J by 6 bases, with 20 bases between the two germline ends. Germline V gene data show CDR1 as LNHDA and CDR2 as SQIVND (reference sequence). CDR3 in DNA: TGTGCCAGTAGTCCCCGGGGATGGGTTGAGGGTCAGCCCCAGCATTTT. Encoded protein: CASSPRGWVEGQPQHF.

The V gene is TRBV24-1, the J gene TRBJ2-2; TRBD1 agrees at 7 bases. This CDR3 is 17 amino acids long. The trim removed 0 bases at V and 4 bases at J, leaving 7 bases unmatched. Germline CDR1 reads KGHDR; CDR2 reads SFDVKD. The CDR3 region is CATSDLRAGGRTGELFF. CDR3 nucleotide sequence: TGTGCCACCAGTGATTTGAGGGCAGGGGGTCGCACCGGGGAGCTGTTTTTT.

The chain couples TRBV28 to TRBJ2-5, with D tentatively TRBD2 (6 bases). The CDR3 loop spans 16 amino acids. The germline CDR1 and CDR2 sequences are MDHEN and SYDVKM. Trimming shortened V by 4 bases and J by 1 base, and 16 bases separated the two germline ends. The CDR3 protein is CASSSAGGELQETQYF. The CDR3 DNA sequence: TGTGCCAGCAGTTCCGCCGGCGGGGAGCTCCAAGAGACCCAGTACTTC.

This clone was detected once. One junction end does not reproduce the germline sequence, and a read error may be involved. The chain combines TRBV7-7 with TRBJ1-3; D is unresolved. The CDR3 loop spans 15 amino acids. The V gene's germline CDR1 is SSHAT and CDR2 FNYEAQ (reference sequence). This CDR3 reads CASSLHVGSGNTIYF. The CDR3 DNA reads TGTGCTAGCAGCTTACATGTCGGGTCTGGAAACACCATATATTTT.

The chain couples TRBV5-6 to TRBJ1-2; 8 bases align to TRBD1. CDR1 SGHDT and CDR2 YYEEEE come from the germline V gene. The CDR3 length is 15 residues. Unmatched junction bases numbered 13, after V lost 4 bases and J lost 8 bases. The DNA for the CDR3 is TGTGCCAGCAGCCCTCGGACAGGGCAGAGGAAGGGCTACACCTTC. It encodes CASSPRTGQRKGYTF.

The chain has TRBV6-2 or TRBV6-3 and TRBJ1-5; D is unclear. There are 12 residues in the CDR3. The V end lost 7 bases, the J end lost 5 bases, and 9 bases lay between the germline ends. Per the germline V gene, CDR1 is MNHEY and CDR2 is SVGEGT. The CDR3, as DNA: TGTGCCAGCAACCCAGGAGATCAGCCCCAGCATTTT. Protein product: CASNPGDQPQHF.